This TCR beta chain was identified during a study of CD8+CD57+ T cells in acquired aplastic anemia. Study-wide context: Across the sorted CD4+ and CD8+ cells, DNA amounts averaged approximately 3 ug. The study, taken as a whole, reports: Between the patient and control groups, CD8+ Simpson's diversity did not differ significantly. Patients and controls had in common twenty-nine CD8+ CDR3 sequences.

Previously, flow cytometry had revealed CD8+CD57+ cell expansion in the patients chosen for sequencing. Severe acquired aplastic anemia was the diagnosis recorded for all patients. Regarding this clonotype: Its specificity is unknown.

For CDR3 and TCR beta VDJ profiling, genomic DNA was the template used. TCRdb re-called the reads through MiXCR, storing one row per CDR3 protein. The sample yields around 80,000 distinct CDR3 sequences, approximately 70% seen once. This CDR3 region has 14 residues. CDR1 is SQVTM, CDR2 ANQGSEA, per germline. Trimming took off 3 bases at V and 5 bases at J, with 16 bases between the two ends. The receptor was derived from a human donor with aplastic anemia. Material: sorted CD4+, CD8+, or CD8+CD57+ T cells (not recorded which) from PBMCs. The chain combines TRBV29-1 with TRBJ1-2; weak D call: TRBD1 (5 bases). In DNA form, the CDR3 reads TGCAGCGTTGACGTGGCGGGGCCGAAGTATGGCTACACCTTC. Translated, it gives CSVDVAGPKYGYTF.